This T cell receptor beta chain was identified in a study of cytomegalovirus exposure and HLA in healthy donors. Whereas donors were nominally healthy upon sampling, unrecorded immune exposures were probable. The V and J ends lost 0 bases and 8 bases respectively, with 14 bases between them. The CDR3 loop spans 15 amino acids. Germline lookup yields CDR1 SGHNT and CDR2 YYREEE (reference sequence). Primers: 60 Vbeta forward and 13 Jbeta reverse. Profiled with immunoSEQ multiplex PCR; TCRdb holds only in-frame clones, not every one. The sample shows some 100,000 clones, 69% of them seen only once. This sequence originates from a woman aged 70-85 years in good health and CMV-seropositive. The chain is built from TRBV5-4 and TRBJ1-4; possible D gene TRBD1, 5 bases. The sequenced sample was PBMCs. This CDR3 reads CASSLGQGRQEKLFF. The CDR3, as DNA: TGTGCCAGCAGCTTGGGGCAGGGAAGGCAGGAAAAACTGTTTTTT.